This TCR beta chain comes out of a study of beta chain features in type 1 diabetes. General observations from the study: Patients with type 1 diabetes carried fewer insertions and had more deletions at their VDJ junctions. Small HLA sub-analyses could not settle whether HLA shapes TCRB rearrangement.

A word on this clone: The antigen is not known.

The entirety of the isolated RNA underwent reverse transcription, so expressed TCRB transcripts were sequenced. Method: immunoSEQ multiplex PCR; TCRdb's copy keeps in-frame clones and lacks some. The sample contains around 400,000 clones, roughly 16% of which appear only once. This receptor was taken from a woman aged 18-35 years in good health. Sequencing was done on a sample of naive CD4+ T cells from blood.

The CDR3 bases are TGCGCCAGCACCGTGCTACGGACAGGAAGGAATCAGCCCCAGCATTTT. Amino acids: CASTVLRTGRNQPQHF. The chain is built from TRBV23-1 and TRBJ1-5, with TRBD1 matching 7 bases. TRBV23-1 is filed as an ORF, its function uncertain. CDR3 length equals 16 residues. The junction had 13 bases not matched to a gene; V was cut back by 7 bases and J by 4 bases.